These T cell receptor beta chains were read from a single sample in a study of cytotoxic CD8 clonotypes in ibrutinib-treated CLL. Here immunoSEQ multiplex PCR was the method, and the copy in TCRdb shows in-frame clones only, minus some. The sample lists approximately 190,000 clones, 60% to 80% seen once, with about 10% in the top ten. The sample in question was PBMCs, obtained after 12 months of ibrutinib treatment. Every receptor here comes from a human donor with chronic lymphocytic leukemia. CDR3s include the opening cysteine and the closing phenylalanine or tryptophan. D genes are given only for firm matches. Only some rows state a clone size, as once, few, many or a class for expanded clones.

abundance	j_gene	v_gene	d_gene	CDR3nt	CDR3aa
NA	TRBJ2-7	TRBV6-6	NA	TGTGCCAGCACTCGGGACATCGGGGGGTCCTACGAGCAGTACTTC	CASTRDIGGSYEQYF
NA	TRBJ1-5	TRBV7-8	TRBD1	TGTGCCAGCAGGCGACAGGGGATTAGCCAGCCCCAGCATTTT	CASRRQGISQPQHF
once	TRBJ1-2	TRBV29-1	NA	TGCAGCGCGCGTGCCAGGGAGGACTACACCTTC	CSARAREDYTF
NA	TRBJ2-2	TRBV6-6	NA	TGTGCCAGCAGTTACTCGTGGGGTGGGAGCGGGGAGCTGTTTTTT	CASSYSWGGSGELFF
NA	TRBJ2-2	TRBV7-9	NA	TGTGCCAGCAGCTTGGAGAACACCGGGGAGCTGTTTTTT	CASSLENTGELFF
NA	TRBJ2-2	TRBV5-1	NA	TGCGCCAGCAGCTTGGTGGTACGGGTGGGTACCACCGGGGAGCTGTTTTTT	CASSLVVRVGTTGELFF
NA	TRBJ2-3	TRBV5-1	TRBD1	TGCGCCAGCAGCTTGGAGGGCAGGGGGCAAGATACGCAGTATTTT	CASSLEGRGQDTQYF
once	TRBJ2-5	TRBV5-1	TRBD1	TGCGCCAGCAGCCCGGGACAGGGCCCACAAGAGACCCAGTACTTC	CASSPGQGPQETQYF
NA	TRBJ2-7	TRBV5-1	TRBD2	TGCGCCAGCACCCTAAGAACGGGAGGGCAATACGAGCAGTACTTC	CASTLRTGGQYEQYF
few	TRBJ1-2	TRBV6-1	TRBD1	TGTGCCAGCAGTGAGGGGACAGGGATGGGGTATGGCTACACCTTC	CASSEGTGMGYGYTF
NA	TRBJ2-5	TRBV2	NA	TGTGCCAGCAGCGAGACAGGAAACCAAGAGACCCAGTACTTC	CASSETGNQETQYF
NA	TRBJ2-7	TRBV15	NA	TGTGCCACCAGCAGAGTTGGGCTCATCGAGCAGTACTTC	CATSRVGLIEQYF
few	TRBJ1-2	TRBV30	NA	TGTGCCTGGAGTGTGGGAGGGAGTGGGTACTATGGCTACACCTTC	CAWSVGGSGYYGYTF
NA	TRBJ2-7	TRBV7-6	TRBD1	TGTGCCAGCAGCTTAGCGACAGGGATGGAGCAGTACTTC	CASSLATGMEQYF
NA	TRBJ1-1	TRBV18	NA	TGTGCCAGCTCACCACCCGTGGGGGCGACTGAAGCTTTCTTT	CASSPPVGATEAFF
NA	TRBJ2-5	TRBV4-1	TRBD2	TGCGCCAGCAGCCAGGAAAGCGGGGAAGAGACCCAGTACTTC	CASSQESGEETQYF
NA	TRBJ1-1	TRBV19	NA	TGTGCCAGTAGTTCCCCCGGGTGGGCAGGAAAAGAAGCTTTCTTT	CASSSPGWAGKEAFF
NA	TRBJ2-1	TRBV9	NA	TGTGCCAGCAGCGTAGAAGCGAGCTCCTACAATGAGCAGTTCTTC	CASSVEASSYNEQFF
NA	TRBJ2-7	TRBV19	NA	TGTGCCAGTAGGGCAACAGGGGGGGGCTACGAGCAGTACTTC	CASRATGGGYEQYF
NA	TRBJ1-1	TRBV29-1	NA	TGCAGCGTTCGGACAGACATGAACACTGAAGCTTTCTTT	CSVRTDMNTEAFF
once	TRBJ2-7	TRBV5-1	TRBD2	TGCGCCAGTACGGTAACTAGCGGGAGCTACGAGCAGTACTTC	CASTVTSGSYEQYF
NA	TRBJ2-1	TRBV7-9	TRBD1	TGTGCCAGCAGCCCAACCGGGACAGGCGACTACAATGAGCAGTTCTTC	CASSPTGTGDYNEQFF
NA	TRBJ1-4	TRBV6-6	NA	TGTGCCAGCAGTTATCAGGGGAGGGATGAAAAACTGTTTTTT	CASSYQGRDEKLFF
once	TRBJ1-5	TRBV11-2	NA	TGTGCCAGCAGCTTAGTATCCGGACAGTATAGCAATCAGCCCCAGCATTTT	CASSLVSGQYSNQPQHF
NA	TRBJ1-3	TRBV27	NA	TGTGCCAGCAGTTTATACGGCGGTGGAAACACCATATATTTT	CASSLYGGGNTIYF